The rows below give T cell receptor beta chains drawn from one sample of a study of cytomegalovirus exposure and HLA in healthy donors. Profiling relied on immunoSEQ multiplex PCR, and the TCRdb table lists in-frame clones only, not all of them. Among approximately 160,000 clones, 75% were seen once, and the ten largest hold approximately 3.1%. Sequences were obtained from PBMCs. Receptors originate from a woman in her forties or fifties in good health and CMV-seropositive. CDR3s include the opening cysteine and the closing phenylalanine or tryptophan. Each record gives: V gene, clone size, J gene, D gene, CDR3 DNA, CDR3 protein. D genes are given only for firm matches. Only some rows state a clone size, as once, few, many or a class for expanded clones.

V: TRBV2
size: once
J: TRBJ2-5
D: -
DNA: TGTGCCAGCAGGGGGGCCACCGAATTCCGAGAGACCCAGTACTTC
CDR3: CASRGATEFRETQYF

V: TRBV27
size: -
J: TRBJ2-1
D: -
DNA: TGTGCCAGCAGACCCTCCACAGGGTTTGGTGAGCAGTTCTTC
CDR3: CASRPSTGFGEQFF

V: TRBV9
size: -
J: TRBJ1-1
D: -
DNA: TGTGCCAGCAGCCTAGTCGGGGCGGGAGGGACTGAAGCTTTCTTT
CDR3: CASSLVGAGGTEAFF

V: TRBV28
size: -
J: TRBJ2-7
D: TRBD2
DNA: TGTGCCACCGGGGGGATCTCCTACGAGCAGTACTTC
CDR3: CATGGISYEQYF

V: TRBV6-5
size: few
J: TRBJ2-7
D: -
DNA: TGTGCCAGCAGTTCAATGTACGAGCAGTACTTC
CDR3: CASSSMYEQYF

V: TRBV29-1
size: -
J: TRBJ2-5
D: -
DNA: TGCAGCGTCCGAACAGGCCAAGAGACCCAGTACTTC
CDR3: CSVRTGQETQYF

V: TRBV7-9
size: -
J: TRBJ2-2
D: -
DNA: TGTGCCAGCAGCCGGGGTGCCGGGGAGCTGTTTTTT
CDR3: CASSRGAGELFF

V: TRBV5-4
size: -
J: TRBJ2-5
D: TRBD1
DNA: TGTGCCAGCAGCTATGGGACAGGAGGGGAGACCCAGTACTTC
CDR3: CASSYGTGGETQYF

V: TRBV10-3
size: -
J: TRBJ2-1
D: -
DNA: TGTGCCATCAGGTCGGGGAATGAGCAGTTCTTC
CDR3: CAIRSGNEQFF

V: TRBV19
size: -
J: TRBJ1-3
D: -
DNA: TGTGCCAGTAGGCTGACAGCGCCGTCTGGAAACACCATATATTTT
CDR3: CASRLTAPSGNTIYF

V: TRBV10-2
size: -
J: TRBJ2-4
D: -
DNA: TGCGCCAGCTCCACGACAATGGTTGGGCTAGCCAAAAACATTCAGTACTTC
CDR3: CASSTTMVGLAKNIQYF

V: TRBV7-9
size: -
J: TRBJ1-2
D: TRBD1
DNA: TGTGCCAGCAGCTTTACCCGGGACAGAAATTTATATGGCTACACCTTC
CDR3: CASSFTRDRNLYGYTF

V: TRBV5-4
size: few
J: TRBJ1-1
D: -
DNA: TGTGCCAGCAGTCCACAGGGCTTGAACACTGAAGCTTTCTTT
CDR3: CASSPQGLNTEAFF

V: TRBV18
size: -
J: TRBJ1-5
D: TRBD1
DNA: TGTGCCAGCTCAAGGACAGGGGGCAATCAGCCCCAGCATTTT
CDR3: CASSRTGGNQPQHF

V: TRBV27
size: -
J: TRBJ1-6
D: TRBD1
DNA: TGTGCCAGCGGGGACAGGGTTAGGACACCCCTCCACTTT
CDR3: CASGDRVRTPLHF

V: TRBV5-6
size: -
J: TRBJ1-3
D: TRBD1
DNA: TGTGCCAGCAGCCACAAGGGACAGGGGAGGAACACCATATATTTT
CDR3: CASSHKGQGRNTIYF

V: TRBV9
size: once
J: TRBJ1-1
D: -
DNA: TGTGCCAGCAGTGACGTAAGTTTGGGGCAGGCTTTCTTT
CDR3: CASSDVSLGQAFF

V: TRBV5-5
size: few
J: TRBJ2-7
D: -
DNA: TGTGCCAGCAGCCGGGGGTCTACAGCTGGGGAGCAGTACTTC
CDR3: CASSRGSTAGEQYF